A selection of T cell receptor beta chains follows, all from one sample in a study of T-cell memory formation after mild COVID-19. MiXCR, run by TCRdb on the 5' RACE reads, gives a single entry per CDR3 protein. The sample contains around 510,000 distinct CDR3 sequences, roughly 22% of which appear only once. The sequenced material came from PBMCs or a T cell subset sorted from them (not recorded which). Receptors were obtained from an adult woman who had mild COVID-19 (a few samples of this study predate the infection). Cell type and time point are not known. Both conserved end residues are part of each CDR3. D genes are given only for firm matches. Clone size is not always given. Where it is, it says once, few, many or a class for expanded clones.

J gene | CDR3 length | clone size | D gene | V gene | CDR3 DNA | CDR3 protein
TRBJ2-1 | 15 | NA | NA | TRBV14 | TGTGCCAGCAGCCAGGGCGTCAGCTCCTACAATGAGCAGTTCTTC | CASSQGVSSYNEQFF
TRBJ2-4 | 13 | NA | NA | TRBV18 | TGTGCCAGCTCACCAGCCAACGGTCAGGTCTTGTACTTC | CASSPANGQVLYF
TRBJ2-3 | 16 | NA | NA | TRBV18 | TGTGCCAGCTCACCGGCACCGATACCTAGCACAGATACGCAGTATTTT | CASSPAPIPSTDTQYF
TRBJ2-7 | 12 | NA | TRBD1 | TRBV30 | TGTGCCTGGGGGGGGACAGGGGACGAGCAGTACTTC | CAWGGTGDEQYF
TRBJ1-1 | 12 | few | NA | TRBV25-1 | TGTGCCAGCAGGGACGCGGGAACTGAAGCTTTCTTT | CASRDAGTEAFF
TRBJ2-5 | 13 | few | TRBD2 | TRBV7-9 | TGTGCCAGCAGGAGCGGGGGTCAAGAGACCCAGTACTTC | CASRSGGQETQYF
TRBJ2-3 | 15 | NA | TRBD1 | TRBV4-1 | TGCGCCAGCAGCTCCGGACAGGGTGTACAAGATACGCAGTATTTT | CASSSGQGVQDTQYF
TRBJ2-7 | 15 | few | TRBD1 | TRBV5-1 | TGCGCCAGCAGCTTGGAGGGACAGGGTGGCTACGAGCAGTACTTC | CASSLEGQGGYEQYF
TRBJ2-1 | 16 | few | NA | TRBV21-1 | TGTGCCAGCAGCAAGCGTCACGGGGGGCCCTACAATGAGCAGTTCTTC | CASSKRHGGPYNEQFF
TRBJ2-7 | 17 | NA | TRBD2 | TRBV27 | TGTGCCAGCAGTTCCGCTCCGGGCGGGAGCGGGTACTACGAGCAGTACTTC | CASSSAPGGSGYYEQYF
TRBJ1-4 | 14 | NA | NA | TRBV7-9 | TGTGCCAGCAGCTCGGGGGGGACTAATGAAAAACTGTTTTTT | CASSSGGTNEKLFF
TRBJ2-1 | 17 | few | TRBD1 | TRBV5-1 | TGCGCCAGCAGCTTAGGCCCACAGGGGGTGTCCTACAATGAGCAGTTCTTC | CASSLGPQGVSYNEQFF
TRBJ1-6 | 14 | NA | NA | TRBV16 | TGTGCCAGCAGCCAGCGACAGCTAAATTCACCCCTCCACTTT | CASSQRQLNSPLHF
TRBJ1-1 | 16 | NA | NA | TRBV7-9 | TGTGCCAGCAGCAAAACACGGACCGATAGGAACACTGAAGCTTTCTTT | CASSKTRTDRNTEAFF
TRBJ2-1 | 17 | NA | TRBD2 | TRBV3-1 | TGTGCCAGCAGCTGGGCGGGAGGAAAGACTCCTTACAATGAGCAGTTCTTC | CASSWAGGKTPYNEQFF
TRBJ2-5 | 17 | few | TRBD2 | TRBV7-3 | TGTGCCAGCAGTCGAGGGCGACTAGCGGGCCCCCGGGAGACCCAGTACTTC | CASSRGRLAGPRETQYF
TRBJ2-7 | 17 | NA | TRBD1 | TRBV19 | TGTGCCAGTAGTGCCACCGGGACAGGGAGAAGCTACTACGAGCAGTACTTC | CASSATGTGRSYYEQYF
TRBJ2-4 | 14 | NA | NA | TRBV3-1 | TGTGCCAGCTCCCATCCGGCGGTGGCGGACATTCAGTACTTC | CASSHPAVADIQYF
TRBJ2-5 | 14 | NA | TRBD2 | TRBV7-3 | TGTGCCAGCAGCTACGGGGGGGCCGGGGAGACCCAGTACTTC | CASSYGGAGETQYF
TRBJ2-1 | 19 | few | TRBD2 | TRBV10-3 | TGTGCCATCAGAAAGGGACTAGCGGGGGGGCAAAGCTCCTACAATGAGCAGTTCTTC | CAIRKGLAGGQSSYNEQFF
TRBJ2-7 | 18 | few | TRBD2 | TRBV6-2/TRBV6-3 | TGTGCCAGCAGTTTTAAGCCTTCCGGGACTAGTCTTGACTACGAGCAGTACTTC | CASSFKPSGTSLDYEQYF
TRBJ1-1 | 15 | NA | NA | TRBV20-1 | TGCAGTGCTAGAGATCGACAGGCTTTGAACACTGAAGCTTTCTTT | CSARDRQALNTEAFF
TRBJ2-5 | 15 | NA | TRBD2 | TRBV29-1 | TGCAGCGTTGGAAGGTACCTAGCGGGCCAAGAGACCCAGTACTTC | CSVGRYLAGQETQYF
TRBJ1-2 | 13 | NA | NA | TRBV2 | TGTGCCAGGACTAGTGGACAGCAGCATGGCTACACCTTC | CARTSGQQHGYTF
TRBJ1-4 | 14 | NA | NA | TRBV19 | TGTGCCAGTAGTATGCAGGGCGGTCATGAAAAACTGTTTTTT | CASSMQGGHEKLFF
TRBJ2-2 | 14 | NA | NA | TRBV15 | TGTGCCACCAGCAGAGATAAGACAGGCGGGGAGCTGTTTTTT | CATSRDKTGGELFF
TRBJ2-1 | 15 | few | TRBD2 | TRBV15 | TGTGCCACCAGCCCTGGGAGCCGGGAGGAGAATGAGCAGTTCTTC | CATSPGSREENEQFF
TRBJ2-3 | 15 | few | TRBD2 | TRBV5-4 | TGTGCCAGCAGCTTGGGCGGGGGACCCTCGGATACGCAGTATTTT | CASSLGGGPSDTQYF
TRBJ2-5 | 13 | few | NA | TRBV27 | TGTGCCAGCAAGCACAGACACCGGGAGACCCAGTACTTC | CASKHRHRETQYF
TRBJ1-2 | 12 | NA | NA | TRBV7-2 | TGTGCCAGCAGCCTGCTGATGTTTGGCTACACCTTC | CASSLLMFGYTF
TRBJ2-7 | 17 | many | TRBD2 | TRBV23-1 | TGCGCCAGCAGTCACCCGGGGGGACTAGCATTTTCATGCGAGCAGTACTTC | CASSHPGGLAFSCEQYF
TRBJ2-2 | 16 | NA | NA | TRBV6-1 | TGTGCCAGCAAAAAGACCCCAAACCTAGACACCGGGGAGCTGTTTTTT | CASKKTPNLDTGELFF
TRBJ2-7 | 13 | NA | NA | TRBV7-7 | TGTGCCAGCAGCTTATCGGACGCCTACGAGCAGTACTTC | CASSLSDAYEQYF
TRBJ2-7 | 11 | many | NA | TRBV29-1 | TGCAGCGTTGAATGGGGCAACGAGCAGTACTTC | CSVEWGNEQYF
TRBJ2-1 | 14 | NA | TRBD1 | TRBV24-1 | TGTGCCACCAGTGATTGGACAGGAGGTAATGAGCAGTTCTTC | CATSDWTGGNEQFF
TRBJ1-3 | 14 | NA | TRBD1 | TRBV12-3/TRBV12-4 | TGTGCCAGCAGTATCGGACAGGGTAGAAACACCATATATTTT | CASSIGQGRNTIYF
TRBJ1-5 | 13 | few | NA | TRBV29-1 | TGCAGCGTTTGCAGGGATAGCAATCAGCCCCAGCATTTT | CSVCRDSNQPQHF
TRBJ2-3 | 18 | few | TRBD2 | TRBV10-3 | TGTGCCATCAGTGAACTAGCGGGGGGACGACTCAGCACAGATACGCAGTATTTT | CAISELAGGRLSTDTQYF
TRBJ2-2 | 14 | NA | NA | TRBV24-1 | TGTGCCACCAGTGATTCCAGGGTATCCGGTGATCTGTTTTTT | CATSDSRVSGDLFF
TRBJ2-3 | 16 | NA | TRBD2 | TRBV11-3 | TGTGCCAGCAGCCGCATGAGCGGGACCCCGCGAGATACGCAGTATTTT | CASSRMSGTPRDTQYF
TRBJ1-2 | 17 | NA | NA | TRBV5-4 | TGTGCCAGCAGCTTGGCGATCGGAGAGGGGGATAACTATGGCTACACCTTC | CASSLAIGEGDNYGYTF
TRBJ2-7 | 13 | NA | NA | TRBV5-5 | TGTGCCAGCAGCTTGTGGGGGCCCCACGAGCAGTACTTC | CASSLWGPHEQYF
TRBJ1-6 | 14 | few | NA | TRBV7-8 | TGTGCCAGCAGCTTAGAGGGGGGAATTTCACCCCTCCACTTT | CASSLEGGISPLHF
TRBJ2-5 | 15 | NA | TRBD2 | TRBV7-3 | TGTGCCAGCAGCCTCTGGGGACTAGCGCAAGAGACCCAGTACTTC | CASSLWGLAQETQYF
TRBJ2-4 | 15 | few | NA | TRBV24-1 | TGTGCCACCAGTGATTCCAGGGTGGCCAAAAACATTCAGTACTTC | CATSDSRVAKNIQYF
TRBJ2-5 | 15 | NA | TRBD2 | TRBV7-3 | TGTGCCAGCAGCCCAGGGACTAGCAGGGGGGAGACCCAGTACTTC | CASSPGTSRGETQYF
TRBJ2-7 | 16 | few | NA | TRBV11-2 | TGTGCCAGCAGCTTGCTCCCTGTGACGGGAGCCTACGAGCAGTACTTC | CASSLLPVTGAYEQYF
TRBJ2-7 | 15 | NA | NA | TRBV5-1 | TGCGCCAGCAGCTCAGGGGAAATGTGGCAGAGCGAGCAGTACTTC | CASSSGEMWQSEQYF
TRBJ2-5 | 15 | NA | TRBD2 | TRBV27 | TGTGCCAGCAGTTCAGAGCGGGGGGAGTATGAGACCCAGTACTTC | CASSSERGEYETQYF
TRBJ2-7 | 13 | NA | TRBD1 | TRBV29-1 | TGCAGCGCCTCTGACAGGGGTGCGCCCGAGCAGTACTTC | CSASDRGAPEQYF
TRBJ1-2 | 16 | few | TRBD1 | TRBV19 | TGTGCCAGTAGTAGCCCCTGGACAGGGGGCAACTATGGCTACACCTTC | CASSSPWTGGNYGYTF
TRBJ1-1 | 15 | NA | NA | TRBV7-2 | TGTGCCAGCAGCTTAGCAACAGGGATGAACACTGAAGCTTTCTTT | CASSLATGMNTEAFF
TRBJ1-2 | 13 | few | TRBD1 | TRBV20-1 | TGCAGTGCTTCGGGACAGGCAAACTATGGCTACACCTTC | CSASGQANYGYTF
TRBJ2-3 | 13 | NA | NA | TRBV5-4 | TGTGCCAGCAGCCGGAATCGGGCAGATACGCAGTATTTT | CASSRNRADTQYF
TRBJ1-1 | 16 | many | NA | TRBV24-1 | TGTGCCACCAGTGATTTCTTGGAGACACCATTCACTGAAGCTTTCTTT | CATSDFLETPFTEAFF
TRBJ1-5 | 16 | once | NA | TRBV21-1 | TGTGCCAGCAGCAAACGGTACAGGGTGGAAAATCAGCCCCAGCATTTT | CASSKRYRVENQPQHF
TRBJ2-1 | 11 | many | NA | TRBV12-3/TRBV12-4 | TGTGCCAGCAGTTTCGAGAATGAGCAGTTCTTC | CASSFENEQFF
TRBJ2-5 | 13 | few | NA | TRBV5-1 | TGCGCCAGCAGCTTGTTCCCCCAAGAGACCCAGTACTTC | CASSLFPQETQYF
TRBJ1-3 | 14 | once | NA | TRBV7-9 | TGTGCCAGCAGTAGGGGCGTCTCTGGAAACACCATATATTTT | CASSRGVSGNTIYF
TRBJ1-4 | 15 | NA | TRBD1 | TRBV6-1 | TGTGCCAGCAGCCAAAACAGGGGGCTCGGTGAAAAACTGTTTTTT | CASSQNRGLGEKLFF